The clone carrying this TCR beta chain appeared a few times. Antigen unknown. In the same sample, other DNA sequences code for this CDR3. CDR1 is MDHEN and CDR2 is SYDVKM in the germline V gene. This CDR3 contains 12 residues. The V end was cut by 2 bases, the J end by 2 bases, with 3 bases between. The record originates from a study of shared clonotypes between healthy human individuals. Overall study: The study drew on a couple of women and a few men aged 18 to 49 as donors. Study results and limitations: Clonotype sharing among donors likely depends on sequencing depth.

In the original workflow: Filtering of immunoSEQ junctional sequences could not match full-length read filtering. Data came from immunoSEQ multiplex PCR; TCRdb stores just in-frame clones and leaves some out. V and J calls and clone size are those listed in that table; D and trimming were worked out from the DNA. The profile shows about 490,000 clones, 70% to 80% of them singletons. The sample was PBMCs. The chain recombines TRBV28 with TRBJ1-1; D remains unclear. This sequence originates from a middle-aged woman in good health. Some clones in this sample may be carry-over from other donors' samples. This chain's CDR3 is CASSLVNTEAFF. The CDR3 DNA is TGTGCCAGCAGTTTAGTAAACACTGAAGCTTTCTTT.